These T cell receptor beta chains were read from a single sample in a study of blood T cell repertoires in COVID-19. Sequenced by immunoSEQ multiplex PCR; TCRdb stores in-frame clones only, minus some. The sample consists of around 400,000 clones, roughly 90% of them appearing once. The material sequenced was PBMCs or T cells enriched from blood (not recorded which). The receptors originated from a woman aged 18-29 years who had been exposed to COVID-19. Each CDR3 is given without its conserved first and last residue. The D gene is left open where the match is weak. Size tells how often a clone was seen (once, few, many) or the class of an expanded clone, and some rows leave it out.

v_gene	abundance	d_gene	j_gene	CDR3aa
TRBV27	once	TRBD1	TRBJ2-7	ASSSNPQTGGLEQY
TRBV3-1/TRBV3-2	.	.	TRBJ2-3	ASSHSPDTQY
TRBV12-3/TRBV12-4	once	TRBD1	TRBJ2-7	ASRPGQNYEQY
TRBV6-6	.	TRBD1	TRBJ2-3	ASSRDRGPDTQY
TRBV7-9	.	.	TRBJ2-6	ASRRTSSGANVLT
TRBV6-1	.	TRBD1	TRBJ2-3	ASSATGTGGTDTQY
TRBV7-2	once	TRBD2	TRBJ2-3	ASKRGGLDTQY
TRBV24-1	.	TRBD1	TRBJ2-1	ATSDFEGGEQF
TRBV6-5	.	TRBD1	TRBJ1-2	ASSFRTGNYGYT
TRBV19	.	TRBD1	TRBJ1-1	ATKGQGAGGAF
TRBV5-5	.	.	TRBJ2-7	ASSLYRSSYEQY
TRBV28	.	.	TRBJ1-2	ASSFPGEGLGYT
TRBV11-2	.	.	TRBJ2-7	ATHRDSNYYEQY
TRBV3-1/TRBV3-2	.	TRBD2	TRBJ2-1	ASSQDSSGALYNEQF
TRBV9	.	TRBD1	TRBJ2-3	ASSVKTGNPDTQY
TRBV7-2	.	.	TRBJ2-2	ASSSWYGSNDGELF
TRBV25-1	.	TRBD1	TRBJ2-5	ASSDPGTGGGLWETQY
TRBV4-2	.	TRBD1	TRBJ2-1	ATQKLTGGFNEQF
TRBV2	.	.	TRBJ1-5	ASGVGGNQPQH
TRBV3-1/TRBV3-2	.	TRBD1	TRBJ1-4	ASSQALGQGGATNEKLF